This T cell receptor (beta chain) was found in a study of blood T cell repertoires in COVID-19. Study as a whole: Whether acute or convalescent, the COVID-19 samples came from the United States, Italy and Spain. Nucleic acid was either cDNA or gDNA, and it came from T cells, B-cell-depleted T cells, or PBMCs.

CDR3 size: 17 residues. The V segment lost 4 bases and the J segment 2 bases; nucleotides outside the gene matches: 4. Germline assignment: CDR1 SGHNT and CDR2 YYREEE (reference sequence). This clone was seen just once. Original handling: Cell counts per sample came from amplifying reference gene primers. Generated by immunoSEQ multiplex PCR, the TCRdb table keeps only in-frame clones and is missing some. V, J and clone size derive from that table, while D and trimming were established from the DNA sequence. Among about 160,000 clones listed, 65% to 90% were seen once. Sequencing was performed on peripheral blood. This chain connects TRBV5-4 to TRBJ2-1; 15 bases are shared with TRBD2. This clonotype was obtained from a man between 65 and 80 years old with acute or convalescent COVID-19. CDR3 amino acids: CASSPGTSGRTYNEQFF. CDR3 DNA sequence: TGTGCCAGCAGCCCTGGGACTAGCGGGAGGACCTACAATGAGCAGTTCTTC.